The 17 T cell receptor beta chains below all came from one sample that was sequenced in a study of shared clonotypes between healthy human individuals. Only in-frame clones appear in the TCRdb table, and some are missing; sequencing was by immunoSEQ multiplex PCR. The table shows over a million clones, with approximately 76% occurring only once. Sequencing input: memory CD4+ T cells sorted from blood. As to subset: CD45RA-negative fraction. All receptors derive from a man aged 18 to 30 in good health.

This sequence joins TRBV30 and TRBJ2-4; D not resolved. Germline V CDR1 and CDR2: GTSNPN, SVGIG (reference sequence). The CDR3 loop spans 14 amino acids. The germline V and J ends were trimmed by 2 bases and 7 bases, with 15 bases remaining between them. CDR3 protein: CAWSTGFASNIQYF. In DNA, the CDR3 is TGTGCCTGGAGTACCGGGTTTGCGTCGAACATTCAGTACTTC.

The chain employs TRBV10-3 and TRBJ1-5, with D perhaps matching TRBD1 (5 bases). Germline V gene sequence: CDR1 ENHRY, CDR2 SYGVKD. This CDR3 is built from 16 residues. V was cut by 0 bases and J by 4 bases, with 13 bases left in between. The CDR3 loop is CAISESGTVANQPQHF. CDR3 nucleotide sequence: TGTGCCATCAGTGAGTCGGGGACTGTTGCGAATCAGCCCCAGCATTTT.

This chain connects TRBV18 to TRBJ2-1; tentative D call: TRBD2 (6 bases). This CDR3 has 13 residues. In germline, CDR1 is KGHSH, CDR2 LQKENI. The V end was cut by 3 bases, the J end by 7 bases, with 10 bases between. CDR3 amino acids: CASSPGGTNEQFF. The DNA for the CDR3 is TGTGCCAGCTCACCGGGCGGGACGAATGAGCAGTTCTTC.

The V call is TRBV29-1, the J call TRBJ1-5, with a possible D match to TRBD1 (5 bases). Trimming stripped 5 bases from V and 3 bases from J, with 14 bases between. CDR3 length equals 14 residues. In germline, CDR1 is SQVTM, CDR2 ANQGSEA. CDR3: CSVQGAGFNQPQHF. CDR3 in DNA: TGCAGCGTTCAGGGTGCGGGTTTCAATCAGCCCCAGCATTTT.

CDR3 DNA sequence: TGTGCCAGCAGCTTAGTAGATTGGTTCTCCTACGAGCAGTACTTC. It codes for CASSLVDWFSYEQYF. This chain joins TRBV7-2 and TRBJ2-7; D is unresolved. Trimming stripped 1 base from V and 0 bases from J, with 10 bases between. Germline V gives CDR1 SGHTA, CDR2 FQGNSA. This CDR3 has 15 amino acids.

The V gene is TRBV19, the J gene TRBJ1-6, with a possible D match to TRBD1 (5 bases). CDR1 and CDR2 from the germline V gene are LNHDA and SQIVND (reference sequence). This CDR3 is 16 amino acids long. The V and J ends lost 3 bases and 3 bases respectively, with 12 bases between them. The CDR3 is CASSIASGNYNSPLHF. CDR3 DNA sequence: TGTGCCAGTAGTATCGCGTCAGGGAACTATAATTCACCCCTCCACTTT.

In its sample, this clone was seen a few times. V usage is TRBV13 and J usage is TRBJ2-6; D is possibly TRBD2 (6 bases). The CDR3 spans 15 residues. CDR1 is PRHDT, CDR2 FYEKMQ, per germline (reference sequence). V lost 5 bases and J lost 2, with 10 bases in between. CDR3 amino acids: CASSPWGAGANVLTF. Here the CDR3 DNA reads TGTGCCAGCAGCCCCTGGGGGGCTGGGGCCAACGTCCTGACTTTC.

The chain couples TRBV25-1 to TRBJ2-3, with D possibly being TRBD2 (5 bases). The V gene lost 5 bases and the J gene lost 0 bases, with 12 bases spanning the gap. Germline CDR1 is MGHDK and CDR2 is SYGVNS. The length of the CDR3 is 15 residues. In DNA, the CDR3 is TGTGCCAGCAGTAAGACTACATCTAGCACAGATACGCAGTATTTT. It specifies CASSKTTSSTDTQYF.

The chain links TRBV23-1 to TRBJ2-7, with 7 bases matching TRBD1. TRBV23-1 is flagged as an ORF with uncertain function. This CDR3 comprises 15 residues. The junction had 5 bases not matched to a gene; V was cut back by 3 bases and J by 0 bases. Here the CDR3 DNA reads TGCGCCAGCAGTCAGCGGTGGGACAGCTCCTACGAGCAGTACTTC. This translates into CASSQRWDSSYEQYF.

V gene TRBV15 combines with J gene TRBJ2-7; D could derive from TRBD1 or TRBD2 (6 bases each). The CDR3 extends over 14 amino acids. The germline CDR1 and CDR2 sequences are LNHNV and YYDKDF (reference sequence). The V gene lost 1 base and the J gene lost 4 bases, with 11 bases spanning the gap. CDR3 in amino acids: CATSRGGAAYEQYF. The CDR3 DNA follows: TGTGCCACCAGCAGAGGGGGGGCCGCGTACGAGCAGTACTTC.

This clone was picked up a small number of times. This chain links TRBV18 with TRBJ1-2; D is possibly TRBD1 (5 bases). The germline V gene has CDR1 KGHSH and CDR2 LQKENI. The CDR3 totals 13 residues. Trimming took off 3 bases at V and 4 bases at J, with 9 bases between the two ends. In DNA, the CDR3 is TGTGCCAGCTCACCGGCGGGGGGCTATGGCTACACCTTC. Its protein is CASSPAGGYGYTF. Based on the CDR3 plus reference TRBV18 and TRBJ1-2, the full variable domain is NAGVMQNPRHLVRRRGQEARLRCSPMKGHSHVYWYRQLPEEGLKFMVYLQKENIIDESGMPKERFSAEFPKEGPSILRIQQVVRGDSAAYFCASSPAGGYGYTFGSGTRLTVV.

This clone was detected a few times. The CDR3: CASSPLAGGHNEQFF. The DNA for the CDR3 is TGTGCCAGCAGCCCTCTAGCGGGGGGGCACAATGAGCAGTTCTTC. The chain combines TRBV11-2 with TRBJ2-1, with 12 positions matching TRBD2. Trimming removed 5 bases from V and 5 bases from J; junction bases left unmatched: 4. The germline V gene encodes CDR1 SGHAT and CDR2 FQNNGV. This CDR3 spans 15 amino acids.

Remarks on this clone: A much larger clone is a single base away; this may be a read error. The sample holds other DNA sequences that translate to the same CDR3. J is TRBJ1-1 and V is TRBV7-9, with a tentative D call TRBD1 (6 bases). V was shortened by 5 bases and J by 1 base, with 8 bases between the two germline ends. The CDR3 length is 13 residues. CDR1 and CDR2 from the germline V gene are SEHNR and FQNEAQ (reference sequence). The CDR3 DNA reads as TGTGCCAGCAGCCAGACAGGGAACACTGAAGCTTTCTTT. Translating it yields CASSQTGNTEAFF.

This rearrangement joins TRBV27 to TRBJ2-3; D tentatively reads TRBD1 or TRBD2 (6 bases each). V lost 6 bases and J lost 4, with 20 bases in between. Germline loops: CDR1 MNHEY, CDR2 SMNVEV (reference sequence). The CDR3 sequence is 16 residues long. This CDR3 is CASRPAGGGDADTQYF. The DNA of the CDR3 is TGTGCCAGCAGGCCGGCCGGAGGGGGAGACGCAGATACGCAGTATTTT.

V gene TRBV6-1 combines with J gene TRBJ2-7; 7 bases map to TRBD1. CDR3 size: 12 residues. Germline CDR1 MNHNS, CDR2 SASEGT. The trim removed 7 bases at V and 4 bases at J, leaving 4 bases unmatched. CDR3 coding DNA: TGTGCCAGCACGGGACAGAGATACGAGCAGTACTTC. Its protein is CASTGQRYEQYF.

The J gene is TRBJ2-3, the V gene TRBV2; D is possibly TRBD1 (5 bases). Germline assignment: CDR1 SNHLY and CDR2 FYNNEI. Trimming removed 5 bases at V and 4 bases at J, with 13 bases between. The length of the CDR3 is 14 residues. Here the CDR3 DNA reads TGTGCCAGCAGTCTACAGACAGAGGCAGATACGCAGTATTTT. This encodes CASSLQTEADTQYF. The variable domain in full, with the rest retrieved from reference TRBV2 and TRBJ2-3, is EPEVTQTPSHQVTQMGQEVILRCVPISNHLYFYWYRQILGQKVEFLVSFYNNEISEKSEIFDDQFSVERPDGSNFTLKIRSTKLEDSAMYFCASSLQTEADTQYFGPGTRLTVL.

Turning to this clone: This sample includes further DNA sequences coding for the same CDR3. The DNA for the CDR3 is TGTGCCAGCAGCTTAGGTGGGACAGCCTCCTACGAGCAGTACTTC. As protein: CASSLGGTASYEQYF. The chain links TRBV7-6 to TRBJ2-7, with 7 bases identical to TRBD1. This CDR3 contains 15 residues. The J segment lost 0 bases and the V segment lost 1 base, leaving 3 bases of the junction unmatched. CDR1 is SGHVS and CDR2 is FNYEAQ in the germline V gene.